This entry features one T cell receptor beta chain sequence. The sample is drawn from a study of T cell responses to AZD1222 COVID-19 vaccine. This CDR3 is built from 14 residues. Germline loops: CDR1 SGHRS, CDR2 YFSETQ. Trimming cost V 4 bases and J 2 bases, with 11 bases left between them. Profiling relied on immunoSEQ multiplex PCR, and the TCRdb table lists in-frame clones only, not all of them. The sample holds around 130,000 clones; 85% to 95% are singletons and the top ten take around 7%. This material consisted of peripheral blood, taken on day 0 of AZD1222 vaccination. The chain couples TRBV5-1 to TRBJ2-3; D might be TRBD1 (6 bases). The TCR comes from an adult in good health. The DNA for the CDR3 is TGCGCCAGCAGCCTTGGACAGAACACAGATACGCAGTATTTT. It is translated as CASSLGQNTDTQYF.